These 24 T cell receptor beta chains were all obtained from the same sample, sequenced in a study of blood T cell repertoires in COVID-19. The protocol was immunoSEQ multiplex PCR, while the TCRdb copy is restricted to in-frame clones and leaves out a portion. The sample holds roughly 300,000 clones, about 90% seen once. Material for sequencing was peripheral blood. The receptors were gathered from a man younger than 30 who had recovered from COVID-19.

This rearrangement joins TRBV28 to TRBJ2-1, with D possibly matching TRBD2 (5 bases). Trimming left V 6 bases short and J 13 bases short, with 19 bases between. Germline loops: CDR1 MDHEN, CDR2 SYDVKM. This CDR3 has 13 residues. The CDR3 bases are TGTGCCAGCAGCCCTCCCTGGAGGCGAGCCCAGTTCTTC. This translates into CASSPPWRRAQFF.

J is TRBJ1-1 and V is TRBV7-9, with D perhaps TRBD1 (6 bases). The V and J ends lost 5 bases and 3 bases respectively, with 13 bases between them. The CDR3 covers 14 residues. Germline CDR1 reads SEHNR; CDR2 reads FQNEAQ (reference sequence). In DNA form, the CDR3 reads TGTGCCAGCAGCCCACAGGGTCGAGACACTGAAGCTTTCTTT. It codes for CASSPQGRDTEAFF. Filled out from reference TRBV7-9 and TRBJ1-1, the complete variable domain reads DTGVSQNPRHKITKRGQNVTFRCDPISEHNRLYWYRQTLGQGPEFLTYFQNEAQLEKSRLLSDRFSAERPKGSFSTLEIQRTEQGDSAMYLCASSPQGRDTEAFFGQGTRLTVV.

The chain is built from TRBV18 and TRBJ2-7; no clear D gene. Germline values: CDR1 KGHSH, CDR2 LQKENI. There are 13 residues in the CDR3. V was shortened by 1 base and J by 6 bases, with 10 bases between the two germline ends. CDR3 amino acids: CASSPLSEAEQYF. CDR3 DNA: TGTGCCAGCTCACCACTGAGCGAGGCCGAGCAGTACTTC.

This chain joins TRBV29-1 and TRBJ2-1; 8 nucleotides agree with TRBD2. CDR3 size: 16 residues. The junction had 8 bases not matched to a gene; V was cut back by 4 bases and J by 0 bases. CDR1 SQVTM and CDR2 ANQGSEA come from the germline V gene. The CDR3 is CSVGSGGRSSYNEQFF. The CDR3 bases are TGCAGCGTTGGGAGCGGGGGCCGGAGCTCCTACAATGAGCAGTTCTTC.

This clone was seen a few times. The chain combines TRBV7-9 with TRBJ2-2; D is unresolved. V lost 10 bases, J lost 6 bases, and 18 bases lay in between. The CDR3 consists of 14 residues. The germline V gene encodes CDR1 SEHNR and CDR2 FQNEAQ (reference sequence). CDR3 DNA sequence: TGTGCCATCCTAGACCAAAAAAAGGCCGGGGAGCTGTTTTTT. Its translation: CAILDQKKAGELFF.

The chain recombines TRBV4-2 with TRBJ2-1; 7 nucleotides match TRBD2. Germline V CDR1 and CDR2: LGHNA, YNFKEQ. The CDR3 covers 13 residues. Trimming at V came to 0 bases and at J to 13 bases, leaving 6 bases not matched to a gene. The CDR3 sequence is CASSQDPREGQFF. The CDR3 DNA follows: TGTGCCAGCAGCCAAGATCCAAGGGAGGGACAGTTCTTC.

The rearrangement uses TRBV18 and TRBJ2-3; 11 nucleotides agree with TRBD2. V trimming: 6 bases; J trimming: 3 bases; junction bases outside the gene matches: 14. The CDR3 spans 18 residues. Germline V gene data show CDR1 as KGHSH and CDR2 as LQKENI. CDR3 sequence reads: CASSDQELAGERTDTQYF. The CDR3 nucleotides read TGTGCCAGCTCCGACCAAGAACTAGCGGGAGAAAGGACAGATACGCAGTATTTT. Variable domain in full (rest from reference TRBV18 and TRBJ2-3): NAGVMQNPRHLVRRRGQEARLRCSPMKGHSHVYWYRQLPEEGLKFMVYLQKENIIDESGMPKERFSAEFPKEGPSILRIQQVVRGDSAAYFCASSDQELAGERTDTQYFGPGTRLTVL.

The chain couples TRBV4-1 to TRBJ2-7, with TRBD2 as a possible D gene (6 bases). Trimming removed 0 bases at V and 4 bases at J, with 13 bases between. This CDR3 has 15 residues. In germline, CDR1 is MGHRA, CDR2 YSYEKL. CDR3 sequence: CASSQETQGGYEQYF. CDR3 coding DNA: TGCGCCAGCAGCCAAGAGACCCAGGGAGGATACGAGCAGTACTTC.

The CDR3 nucleotides read TGCGCCAGCAGCCCCTCTTCCAGCACAGATACGCAGTATTTT. Protein sequence: CASSPSSSTDTQYF. V gene TRBV5-1 combines with J gene TRBJ2-3, with D hard to call. With 4 bases removed from V and 0 bases from J, the gap between germline ends came to 9 bases. Germline V CDR1 and CDR2: SGHRS, YFSETQ. The CDR3 length is 14 residues.

V gene TRBV7-3 combines with J gene TRBJ2-3; tentative D call: TRBD1 (6 bases). The CDR3 runs 15 residues. Germline values: CDR1 SGHTA, CDR2 FQGTGA. V lost 1 base, J lost 3 bases, and 11 bases lay in between. CDR3 amino acids: CASSLNGGTTDTQYF. The CDR3 DNA reads as TGTGCCAGCAGCTTAAATGGGGGCACGACAGATACGCAGTATTTT.

This clone was detected only once. In DNA form, the CDR3 reads TGTGCCAGCAGCCCGGAGGGTGGGGGGGCCGACGAGCAGTACTTC. This translates into CASSPEGGGADEQYF. V usage is TRBV3-1 (or the pseudogene TRBV3-2) and J usage is TRBJ2-7; D is possibly TRBD2 (7 bases). The ends were cut back, 4 bases at V and 5 bases at J, with 18 bases in the middle. Germline CDR1 LGHDT, CDR2 YNNKEL (reference sequence). CDR3 length: 15 amino acids.

This chain connects TRBV29-1 to TRBJ1-1; no clear D gene. Germline V gene lookup returns CDR1 SQVTM and CDR2 ANQGSEA. The CDR3 runs to 11 residues. Trimming cost V 4 bases and J 4 bases, with 7 bases left between them. For the CDR3, the DNA is TGCAGCGTTGGAGAGGCCACTGAAGCTTTCTTT. Its translation: CSVGEATEAFF.

The chain joins TRBV9 to TRBJ2-1, with D unclear. V lost 4 bases, J lost 9 bases, and 20 bases lay in between. The CDR3 loop spans 15 amino acids. In germline, CDR1 is SGDLS, CDR2 YYNGEE. The CDR3 DNA reads as TGTGCCAGCAGCCCCCAGGCTAATATATCCCCTGAGCAGTTCTTC. Protein: CASSPQANISPEQFF.

This chain joins TRBV7-2 and TRBJ2-3; D is possibly TRBD1 (6 bases). The V end was cut by 5 bases, the J end by 0 bases, with 12 bases between. This CDR3 has 15 amino acids. The germline gives CDR1 SGHTA, CDR2 FQGNSA. The CDR3 spells CASSPGTPSTDTQYF. In DNA, the CDR3 is TGTGCCAGCAGCCCCGGGACACCCAGCACAGATACGCAGTATTTT.

This rearrangement joins TRBV7-9 to TRBJ2-1; 12 nucleotides agree with TRBD2. Germline CDR1 reads SEHNR; CDR2 reads FQNEAQ (reference sequence). Unmatched junction bases numbered 0, after V lost 1 base and J lost 2 bases. The CDR3 contains 16 residues. The CDR3 DNA reads as TGTGCCAGCAGCTTAGGGACTAGCGGGGCCTACAATGAGCAGTTCTTC. Amino acids: CASSLGTSGAYNEQFF.

This chain joins TRBV6-5 and TRBJ2-1, with TRBD1 matching 10 bases. With V trimmed by 4 bases and J by 3 bases, 3 bases remained unmatched. The germline gives CDR1 MNHEY, CDR2 SVGAGI. The CDR3 is made up of 15 amino acids. The CDR3 sequence is CASSSRDRGYNEQFF. The CDR3 coding sequence is TGTGCCAGCAGTTCCCGGGACAGGGGCTACAATGAGCAGTTCTTC.

This chain links TRBV6-5 with TRBJ2-1, with 9 bases that match TRBD2. CDR3 size: 15 residues. Losses at the gene ends were 2 bases for V and 5 bases for J; bases not matched to a gene: 4. CDR1 is MNHEY, CDR2 SVGAGI, per germline. CDR3 nucleotides: TGTGCCAGCAGTTACGCGGCGGGGGGGAACAATGAGCAGTTCTTC. Encoded protein: CASSYAAGGNNEQFF.

The chain joins TRBV4-1 to TRBJ1-3, with TRBD1 matching over 10 bases. Germline V gene sequence: CDR1 MGHRA, CDR2 YSYEKL. J gave up 2 bases and V 3 bases, and 4 bases lay outside the gene matches. This CDR3 is built from 16 residues. The CDR3 reads CASSQAGTGAGNTIYF. The CDR3 nucleotides are TGCGCCAGCAGCCAGGCCGGGACAGGGGCTGGAAACACCATATATTTT.

Details on this clone: The same CDR3 arises from other DNA sequences in this sample as well. The chain joins TRBV7-8 to TRBJ1-6; 9 bases are shared with TRBD1. Per germline, CDR1 SGHVS and CDR2 FQNEAQ. This CDR3 is 14 amino acids long. Trimming at V came to 6 bases and at J to 7 bases, leaving 4 bases not matched to a gene. CDR3 coding DNA: TGTGCCAGCAGTTTCGGACAGGGGAATTCACCCCTCCACTTT. Protein: CASSFGQGNSPLHF. Full variable domain (rest looked up from reference TRBV7-8 and TRBJ1-6): GAGVSQSPRYKVAKRGQDVALRCDPISGHVSLFWYQQALGQGPEFLTYFQNEAQLDKSGLPSDRFFAERPEGSVSTLKIQRTQQEDSAVYLCASSFGQGNSPLHFGNGTRLTVT.

This clone was detected only once. V is TRBV7-9 and J is TRBJ2-2, with D possibly being TRBD1 (6 bases). CDR3 length: 14 residues. Trimming took 6 bases from V and 7 from J, leaving 15 bases between them. The germline CDR1 and CDR2 sequences are SEHNR and FQNEAQ (reference sequence). The CDR3 here is CASRDYRVSGELFF. The CDR3, as DNA: TGTGCCAGCAGAGACTACAGGGTGAGCGGGGAGCTGTTTTTT.

This chain joins TRBV18 and TRBJ1-1; 11 bases align to TRBD1. The CDR3 consists of 15 residues. The V gene's germline CDR1 is KGHSH and CDR2 LQKENI. Germline trimming cut 4 bases from V and 4 bases from J; bases unmatched to any gene: 5. Here the CDR3 DNA reads TGTGCCAGCTCACACGGACAGGGGGCCAGCACTGAAGCTTTCTTT. Its protein product is CASSHGQGASTEAFF.

The count of this clone is one. This sequence joins TRBV7-2 and TRBJ2-3; D uncertain. The CDR3 consists of 15 residues. The germline CDR1 and CDR2 sequences are SGHTA and FQGNSA. V was cut by 1 base and J by 2 bases, with 10 bases left in between. Written as DNA, the CDR3 is TGTGCCAGCAGCTTAGAACACCCATCCACAGATACGCAGTATTTT. This gives the protein CASSLEHPSTDTQYF.

This rearrangement joins TRBV30 to TRBJ2-7; 9 bases agree with TRBD2. Trimming removed 0 bases from V and 3 bases from J; junction bases left unmatched: 3. Germline values: CDR1 GTSNPN, CDR2 SVGIG (reference sequence). There are 14 residues in the CDR3. CDR3 in DNA: TGTGCCTGGAGTGTAGTAGCGGGAGACTACGAGCAGTACTTC. Protein product: CAWSVVAGDYEQYF.

V is TRBV4-3 and J is TRBJ1-2; weak D call: TRBD1 (5 bases). Germline values: CDR1 LGHNA, CDR2 YSLEER. Trimming took 4 bases from V and 8 from J, leaving 17 bases between them. This CDR3 is built from 14 residues. CDR3 bases: TGCGCCAGCAGCCCGCCGGGGGAGAGGGACGGCTACACCTTC. Encoded protein: CASSPPGERDGYTF.